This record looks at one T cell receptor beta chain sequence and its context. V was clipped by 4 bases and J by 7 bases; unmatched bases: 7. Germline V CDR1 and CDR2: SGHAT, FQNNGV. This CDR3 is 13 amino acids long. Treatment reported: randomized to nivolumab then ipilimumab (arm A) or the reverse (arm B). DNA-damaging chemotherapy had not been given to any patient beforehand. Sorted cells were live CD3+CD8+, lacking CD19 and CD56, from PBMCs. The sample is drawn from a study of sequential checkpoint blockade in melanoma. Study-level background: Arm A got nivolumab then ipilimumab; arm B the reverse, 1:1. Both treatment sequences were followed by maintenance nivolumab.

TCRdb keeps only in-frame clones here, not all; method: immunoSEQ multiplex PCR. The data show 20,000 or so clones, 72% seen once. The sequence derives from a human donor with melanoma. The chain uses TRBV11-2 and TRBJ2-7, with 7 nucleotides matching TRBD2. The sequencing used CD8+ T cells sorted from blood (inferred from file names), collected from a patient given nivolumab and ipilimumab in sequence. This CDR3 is CASSSRDGGEQYF. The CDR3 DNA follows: TGTGCCAGCAGCTCTCGGGACGGGGGGGAGCAGTACTTC. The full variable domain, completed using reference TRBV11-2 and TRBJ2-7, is EAGVAQSPRYKIIEKRQSVAFWCNPISGHATLYWYQQILGQGPKLLIQFQNNGVVDDSQLPKDRFSAERLKGVDSTLKIQPAKLEDSAVYLCASSSRDGGEQYFGPGTRLTVT.